This paragraph reports one TCR beta chain. The data originate from a study of blood T cell repertoires in COVID-19. Study details: Some COVID-19 samples were acute and others convalescent; all came from the United States, Italy and Spain. PBMCs, B-cell-depleted T cells, or T cells provided the cDNA or gDNA that made up the material.

Measured with immunoSEQ multiplex PCR; TCRdb has only the in-frame clones, and not every one. The sample lists some 72,000 clones, roughly 89% seen once, with approximately 4.2% in the top ten. V lost 4 bases and J lost 3, with 15 bases in between. CDR1 and CDR2 from the germline V gene are MNHEY and SVGAGI. There are 15 residues in the CDR3. The V call is TRBV6-5, the J call TRBJ1-1; TRBD1 is a possible D gene (6 bases). The TCR was taken from a man aged 45-65 years with active COVID-19. Sequencing was done on a sample of peripheral blood. The CDR3 region has the DNA TGTGCCAGCAGTTCTCCAGGACAGCGACACACTGAAGCTTTCTTT. It yields the protein CASSSPGQRHTEAFF.